Below, 28 T cell receptor beta chains from the same sample are listed, as sequenced in a study of cytomegalovirus exposure and HLA in healthy donors. PCR was performed using 60 Vbeta and 13 Jbeta primers. Only in-frame clones appear in the TCRdb table, and some are missing; sequencing was by immunoSEQ multiplex PCR. Of some 170,000 clones listed, around 69% are singletons. Material: PBMCs. The origin of the receptors is a man aged 55 to 70 in good health and CMV-seronegative.

The chain is built from TRBV5-1 and TRBJ2-2; 9 bases match TRBD1. CDR1 is SGHRS, CDR2 YFSETQ, per germline. Trimming took 4 bases from V and 5 from J; bases not matched to a gene: 3. The CDR3 contains 14 residues. The CDR3 loop is CASSPGTGTGELFF. The CDR3 DNA reads as TGCGCCAGCAGCCCCGGGACAGGGACCGGGGAGCTGTTTTTT. Full variable domain (remainder filled in from reference TRBV5-1 and TRBJ2-2): KAGVTQTPRYLIKTRGQQVTLSCSPISGHRSVSWYQQTPGQGLQFLFEYFSETQRNKGNFPGRFSGRQFSNSRSEMNVSTLELGDSALYLCASSPGTGTGELFFGEGSRLTVL.

The rearrangement links TRBV6-5 to TRBJ2-7, with D possibly TRBD2 on 6 matching bases. The CDR3 sequence is 15 residues long. With 2 bases removed from V and 1 base from J, the gap between germline ends came to 12 bases. Germline V gene sequence: CDR1 MNHEY, CDR2 SVGAGI. The CDR3 protein is CASSYVGGSSYEQYF. The CDR3 nucleotides are TGTGCCAGCAGTTACGTCGGGGGATCGTCCTACGAGCAGTACTTC.

This clone has only a few counts. This chain joins TRBV18 and TRBJ2-2; D perhaps matches TRBD2 (5 bases). CDR1 and CDR2 (germline): KGHSH, LQKENI. V dropped 6 bases and J dropped 3 bases, with 11 bases sitting between them. This CDR3 has 14 amino acids. This CDR3 reads CASSPGRDTGELFF. The CDR3 bases are TGTGCCAGCTCTCCGGGAAGAGACACCGGGGAGCTGTTTTTT.

This clone showed up just a few times. The V call is TRBV15, the J call TRBJ2-7; TRBD2 matches 9 bases. The length of the CDR3 is 17 residues. Trimming cost V 0 bases and J 3 bases; bases outside gene matches: 9. Germline V gene sequence: CDR1 LNHNV, CDR2 YYDKDF (reference sequence). CDR3 protein: CATSREVGGRARYEQYF. The CDR3 DNA follows: TGTGCCACCAGCAGAGAAGTTGGCGGGAGGGCCCGCTACGAGCAGTACTTC.

This clone was observed a single time. The chain joins TRBV18 to TRBJ2-5; D might be TRBD2 (7 bases). This CDR3 comprises 16 residues. V gave up 5 bases and J gave up 4 bases, with 20 bases separating them. The germline V gene encodes CDR1 KGHSH and CDR2 LQKENI. Written as DNA, the CDR3 is TGTGCCAGCTCATTCGCACCGACGGGGGGCGGAGAGACCCAGTACTTC. It specifies CASSFAPTGGGETQYF.

The chain is built from TRBV6-1 and TRBJ1-5; 8 bases are shared with TRBD1. V was clipped by 7 bases and J by 1 base; unmatched bases: 6. The CDR3 is 15 amino acids. Germline values: CDR1 MNHNS, CDR2 SASEGT. The CDR3 DNA is TGTGCCAGCATTATGGACAGGGACAGCAATCAGCCCCAGCATTTT. This translates into CASIMDRDSNQPQHF.

Worth noting for this clone: Its ends do not fully match the called genes, so a read error is possible. The gene calls are TRBV5-4 and TRBJ2-1, with a weak D call TRBD1 (6 bases). CDR1 is SGHNT, CDR2 YYREEE, per germline (reference sequence). The CDR3 consists of 16 residues. CDR3 sequence: CASTLMVQGIYNEQFF. DNA for the CDR3: TGTGCCAGCACCTTGATGGTTCAGGGGATATACAATGAGCAGTTCTTC.

This clone was found a few times. The chain joins TRBV7-9 to TRBJ1-5; no reliable D call. The germline CDR1 and CDR2 sequences are SEHNR and FQNEAQ (reference sequence). Trimming removed 6 bases from V and 7 bases from J, with 10 bases in between. CDR3 size: 12 residues. The chain's CDR3 is CASSHRGQPQHF. Here the CDR3 DNA reads TGTGCCAGCAGTCATCGAGGGCAGCCCCAGCATTTT.

CDR3 in DNA: TGTGCCAGCAGCTTAGCGGGGATAGCAGATACGCAGTATTTT. Its translation is CASSLAGIADTQYF. The V gene is TRBV7-3, the J gene TRBJ2-3, with D perhaps TRBD2 (6 bases). There are 14 residues in the CDR3. Germline V gives CDR1 SGHTA, CDR2 FQGTGA. Trimming cost V 2 bases and J 4 bases, with 10 bases left between them.

This sequence joins TRBV28 and TRBJ1-6; a possible D gene is TRBD1 (6 bases). The CDR3 loop spans 15 amino acids. Germline CDR1 is MDHEN and CDR2 is SYDVKM. Deletions cut 6 bases from V and 9 bases from J, with 18 bases between. CDR3 in amino acids: CASRNRVGPISPLHF. The CDR3 bases are TGTGCCAGCAGGAACAGGGTGGGGCCTATTTCACCCCTCCACTTT.

V usage is TRBV21-1 and J usage is TRBJ2-7; no DNA check was done on the table's D call, TRBD2. TRBV21-1 is shown as a pseudogene. This CDR3 spans 14 amino acids. The DNA for the CDR3 is TGTGCCAGCAGCCCAGGGACTAGCGGCTACGAGCAGTACTTC. Residues: CASSPGTSGYEQYF.

This chain uses TRBV6-1 with TRBJ2-4; possibly TRBD1 for D (5 bases). From germline, CDR1 is MNHNS and CDR2 SASEGT. The germline V and J ends were trimmed by 6 bases and 8 bases, with 17 bases remaining between them. CDR3 length: 14 residues. In DNA, the CDR3 is TGTGCCAGCAGCCCAGACTCAGGGATAGACATTCAGTACTTC. It is translated as CASSPDSGIDIQYF.

This sequence joins TRBV14 and TRBJ2-7; 9 nucleotides agree with TRBD1. This CDR3 region has 14 residues. Germline CDR1 and CDR2: SGHDN and FVKESK. V gave up 4 bases and J gave up 2 bases; unmatched junction bases: 3. CDR3 region: CASSRGTGPYEQYF. The CDR3, as DNA: TGTGCCAGCAGCCGCGGGACAGGGCCCTACGAGCAGTACTTC.

This clone was observed once. The gene calls are TRBV7-7 and TRBJ2-5; 13 bases are shared with TRBD2. V lost 5 bases, J lost 4 bases, and 4 bases stayed unmatched. CDR1 SSHAT and CDR2 FNYEAQ come from the germline V gene (reference sequence). CDR3 size: 15 residues. In DNA, the CDR3 is TGTGCCAGCAGCAGGGGACTAGCGGGGAGAGAGACCCAGTACTTC. Protein product: CASSRGLAGRETQYF.

This clone showed up just once. The V gene is TRBV11-2, the J gene TRBJ1-3; 7 bases are shared with TRBD1. The CDR3 is 15 amino acids. The germline V gene has CDR1 SGHAT and CDR2 FQNNGV. The J segment lost 4 bases and the V segment lost 0 bases, leaving 3 bases of the junction unmatched. The CDR3 is CASSLDGTAGNTIYF. The CDR3 nucleotides are TGTGCCAGCAGCTTAGATGGGACAGCCGGAAACACCATATATTTT.

The rearrangement uses TRBV5-4 and TRBJ2-7, with 10 positions matching TRBD1. CDR3 size: 15 residues. J lost 0 bases, V lost 3 bases, and 3 bases had no gene match. The germline V gene encodes CDR1 SGHNT and CDR2 YYREEE (reference sequence). The chain's CDR3 is CASSSDRGSSYEQYF. The DNA of the CDR3 is TGTGCCAGCAGCTCGGACAGGGGGAGCTCCTACGAGCAGTACTTC.

The chain links TRBV28 to TRBJ2-7; 7 bases align to TRBD1. The germline gives CDR1 MDHEN, CDR2 SYDVKM. CDR3 length: 15 residues. J gave up 0 bases and V 2 bases, and 4 bases lay outside the gene matches. Written as DNA, the CDR3 is TGTGCCAGCAGTTTACCTGGACAGGACTCCTACGAGCAGTACTTC. This sequence encodes CASSLPGQDSYEQYF.

The rearrangement links TRBV5-1 to TRBJ2-6, with no clear D. Germline assignment: CDR1 SGHRS and CDR2 YFSETQ. V lost 1 base, J lost 1 base, and 18 bases lay in between. This CDR3 spans 19 amino acids. CDR3 protein: CASSLFLLNSGSGANVLTF. CDR3 DNA sequence: TGCGCCAGCAGCTTGTTTTTATTGAACAGTGGGTCTGGGGCCAACGTCCTGACTTTC.

This rearrangement joins TRBV2 to TRBJ2-3, with 7 bases that match TRBD1. Germline values: CDR1 SNHLY, CDR2 FYNNEI. V gave up 8 bases and J gave up 4 bases; unmatched junction bases: 6. The CDR3 consists of 13 residues. CDR3 coding DNA: TGTGCCAGCCGCAGACAGGGTTCAGATACGCAGTATTTT. Translation: CASRRQGSDTQYF.

Comment on this clone: Other nucleotide sequences from this sample produce the same CDR3. The rearrangement joins TRBV10-1 to TRBJ2-7, with TRBD1 as a possible D gene (6 bases). V was cut by 0 bases and J by 3 bases, with 9 bases left in between. CDR3 length: 14 amino acids. The germline V gene has CDR1 WNHNN and CDR2 SYGVQD (reference sequence). CDR3 residues: CASSESGRGYEQYF. CDR3 DNA: TGCGCCAGCAGTGAGTCGGGCAGGGGCTACGAGCAGTACTTC.

The table lists this clone with a few counts. CDR3 residues: CASSQGPGHSKNIQYF. In DNA, the CDR3 is TGCGCCAGCAGCCAGGGCCCGGGACACTCTAAAAACATTCAGTACTTC. The chain is built from TRBV4-1 and TRBJ2-4; TRBD1 is a possible D gene (6 bases). CDR1 and CDR2 (germline): MGHRA, YSYEKL. The CDR3 length is 16 residues. Trimming took off 3 bases at V and 4 bases at J, with 16 bases between the two ends.

This clone was observed a few times. The junction departs from germline at one end; a sequencing error may be responsible. The chain recombines TRBV5-4 with TRBJ1-4; 7 bases align to TRBD1. The germline gives CDR1 SGHNT, CDR2 YYREEE (reference sequence). The length of the CDR3 is 17 residues. The CDR3 DNA reads TGTGCCAGCAGCTTGGGTGGGCCGACAGGGAGGAATGAGAAACTGTTTTTT. Translating gives CASSLGGPTGRNEKLFF.

The chain uses TRBV16 and TRBJ1-1, with a possible D match to TRBD1 (5 bases). Germline V gene sequence: CDR1 KGHSY, CDR2 FQNENV. The CDR3 spans 13 residues. The V and J ends lost 8 bases and 2 bases respectively, with 12 bases between them. The CDR3 DNA follows: TGTGCCAGCGCAGTGCAGGGTAACACTGAAGCTTTCTTT. Amino acid sequence: CASAVQGNTEAFF.

CDR3 DNA sequence: TGTGCCAGCAGGGCCCCAGGCGCCTCCTACGAGCAGTACTTC. Translation: CASRAPGASYEQYF. V and J are TRBV11-2 and TRBJ2-7, with no clear D. Trimming cost V 6 bases and J 0 bases, with 12 bases left between them. The CDR3 length is 14 residues. Germline assignment: CDR1 SGHAT and CDR2 FQNNGV.

Worth noting for this clone: At the DNA level, this CDR3 is encoded by other sequences in the same sample as well. V is TRBV7-9 and J is TRBJ1-3, with 8 bases identical to TRBD1. The length of the CDR3 is 15 residues. The germline gives CDR1 SEHNR, CDR2 FQNEAQ (reference sequence). V lost 2 bases to trimming and J lost 3 bases; unmatched junction nucleotides: 3. In DNA form, the CDR3 reads TGTGCCAGCAGCTTACAGGGGGCTAGTGGAAACACCATATATTTT. Residues: CASSLQGASGNTIYF.

The rearrangement joins TRBV4-3 to TRBJ2-3; D possibly corresponds to TRBD2 (6 bases). CDR1 and CDR2 (germline): LGHNA, YSLEER. The CDR3 consists of 15 residues. Trimming took off 0 bases at V and 4 bases at J, with 11 bases between the two ends. The CDR3, as DNA: TGCGCCAGCAGCCAAGAAGTGGGAGGACCAGATACGCAGTATTTT. Its translation is CASSQEVGGPDTQYF.

This clone was detected only once. The chain links TRBV10-3 to TRBJ1-5; the D gene is possibly TRBD1 (5 bases). Between the trimmed V and J ends, which lost 5 bases and 2 bases, there was a span of 13 bases. The CDR3 length is 15 residues. CDR1 ENHRY and CDR2 SYGVKD come from the germline V gene. In DNA, the CDR3 is TGTGCCATCAGTCCCCAGGGAATCGGCAATCAGCCCCAGCATTTT. Protein product: CAISPQGIGNQPQHF.

The rearrangement joins TRBV7-9 to TRBJ1-2; TRBD1 agrees at 9 bases. V lost 3 bases and J lost 2; bases outside the gene matches: 1. This CDR3 is built from 14 residues. CDR1 is SEHNR, CDR2 FQNEAQ, per germline (reference sequence). DNA of the CDR3: TGTGCCAGCAGCTTCGGGACAGGGAACTATGGCTACACCTTC. It encodes CASSFGTGNYGYTF.